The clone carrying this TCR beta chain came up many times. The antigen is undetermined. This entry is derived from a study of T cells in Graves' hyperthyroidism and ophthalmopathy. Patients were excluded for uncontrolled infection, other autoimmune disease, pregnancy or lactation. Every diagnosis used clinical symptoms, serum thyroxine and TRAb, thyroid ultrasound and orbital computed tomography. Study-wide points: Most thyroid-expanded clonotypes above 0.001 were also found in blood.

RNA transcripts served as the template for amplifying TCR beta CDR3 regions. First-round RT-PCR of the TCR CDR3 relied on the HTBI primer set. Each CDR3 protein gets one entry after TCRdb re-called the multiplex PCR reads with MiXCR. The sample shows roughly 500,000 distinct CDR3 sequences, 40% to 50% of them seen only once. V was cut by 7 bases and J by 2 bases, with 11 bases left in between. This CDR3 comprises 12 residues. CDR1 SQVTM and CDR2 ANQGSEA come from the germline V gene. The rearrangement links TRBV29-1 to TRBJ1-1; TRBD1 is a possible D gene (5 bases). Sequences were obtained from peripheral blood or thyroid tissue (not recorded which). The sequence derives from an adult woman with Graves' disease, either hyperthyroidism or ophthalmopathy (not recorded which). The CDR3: CSGNRDNTEAFF. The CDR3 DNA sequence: TGCAGCGGAAACCGGGACAACACTGAAGCTTTCTTT.